This entry lists 15 T cell receptor beta chains sequenced from one sample in a study of T cells after posttransplantation cyclophosphamide. Clones were read by immunoSEQ multiplex PCR, and TCRdb kept only the in-frame ones, dropping some. The repertoire holds 30,000 to 45,000 clones, with roughly 78% as singletons. A marrow graft followed busulfan-fludarabine conditioning, with cyclophosphamide on days +3 and +4. The specimen comprised CD4+ T cells sorted from blood, sampled roughly 1,900 days after a stem cell transplant with posttransplant cyclophosphamide. The receptors stem from a female patient in her 40s who received an allogeneic stem cell transplant from a related donor, was CMV-positive, and had no GVHD. T cells may partly derive from the graft donor.

The rearrangement joins TRBV7-3 to TRBJ1-1, with D perhaps matching TRBD1 (6 bases). The CDR3 runs to 16 residues. CDR1 SGHTA and CDR2 FQGTGA come from the germline V gene. The V end was cut by 0 bases, the J end by 1 base, with 12 bases between. The CDR3 nucleotides are TGTGCCAGCAGCTTAACGGCGATGACAGGGAACACTGAAGCTTTCTTT. Translated, it gives CASSLTAMTGNTEAFF.

This clone has a handful of counts. The chain couples TRBV2 to TRBJ1-2; the D gene is possibly TRBD1 (5 bases). This CDR3 comprises 13 residues. The germline gives CDR1 SNHLY, CDR2 FYNNEI. Deletions cut 4 bases from V and 6 bases from J, with 12 bases between. The CDR3 spells CASSGRGNDGYTF. The CDR3 bases are TGTGCCAGCAGTGGTCGGGGGAATGATGGCTACACCTTC.

This clone was recorded at least ten times. The CDR3 DNA reads TGTGCCAGCAGCTTCGGGACAGGCATTAATGAAAAACTGTTTTTT. It encodes CASSFGTGINEKLFF. This sequence joins TRBV11-2 and TRBJ1-4; TRBD1 aligns across 8 bases. Germline loops: CDR1 SGHAT, CDR2 FQNNGV. V lost 3 bases, J lost 4 bases, and 4 bases stayed unmatched. The CDR3 length is 15 residues.

J is TRBJ2-3 and V is TRBV7-2; D is possibly TRBD1 (6 bases). Trimming took 5 bases from V and 3 from J, leaving 15 bases between them. The germline V gene has CDR1 SGHTA and CDR2 FQGNSA. The CDR3 contains 15 residues. The CDR3 DNA is TGTGCCAGCAGCCCTTTGGGGGCTCGAACAGATACGCAGTATTTT. Its translation: CASSPLGARTDTQYF.

This clone was observed once. The chain is built from TRBV6-1 and TRBJ1-5; 7 positions agree with TRBD1. CDR1 and CDR2 (germline): MNHNS, SASEGT. J lost 4 bases, V lost 6 bases, and 3 bases had no gene match. The CDR3 runs 13 residues. The CDR3 coding sequence is TGTGCCAGCAGCGAACAGGGGAATCAGCCCCAGCATTTT. Amino acids: CASSEQGNQPQHF.

The chain combines TRBV5-1 with TRBJ2-2, with 8 bases that match TRBD2. The CDR3 contains 17 residues. From germline, CDR1 is SGHRS and CDR2 YFSETQ. Trimming at V came to 4 bases and at J to 4 bases, leaving 12 bases not matched to a gene. Here the CDR3 reads CASSGLRDRGGTGELFF. CDR3 coding DNA: TGCGCCAGCAGCGGCCTCCGGGACCGGGGGGGCACCGGGGAGCTGTTTTTT. Complete variable domain (other parts from reference TRBV5-1 and TRBJ2-2): KAGVTQTPRYLIKTRGQQVTLSCSPISGHRSVSWYQQTPGQGLQFLFEYFSETQRNKGNFPGRFSGRQFSNSRSEMNVSTLELGDSALYLCASSGLRDRGGTGELFFGEGSRLTVL.

In its sample, this clone was seen once. The chain carries TRBV7-2 and TRBJ2-6, with TRBD1 identical over 9 bases. V gave up 5 bases and J gave up 2 bases; unmatched junction bases: 7. This CDR3 contains 17 residues. Germline V gene lookup returns CDR1 SGHTA and CDR2 FQGNSA. The chain's CDR3 is CASSDGTGITGANVLTF. Written as DNA, the CDR3 is TGTGCCAGCAGCGACGGGACAGGGATCACTGGGGCCAACGTCCTGACTTTC.

The rearrangement links TRBV11-3 to TRBJ2-1; the match to TRBD2 covers 10 bases. Per the germline V gene, CDR1 is SGHNT and CDR2 is YENEEA. The CDR3 sequence is 16 residues long. The V gene end was trimmed by 0 bases and the J gene end by 4 bases; junction bases not matched to a gene: 3. Here the CDR3 reads CASSLDSSGGYNEQFF. Here the CDR3 DNA reads TGTGCCAGCAGCTTAGACTCTAGCGGGGGTTACAATGAGCAGTTCTTC.

The genes are TRBV19 and TRBJ2-2; D remains unclear. The ends were cut back, 8 bases at V and 0 bases at J, with 13 bases in the middle. This CDR3 is 15 amino acids long. Germline V gene sequence: CDR1 LNHDA, CDR2 SQIVND (reference sequence). The DNA for the CDR3 is TGTGCCAGTTATCTTGCCTATGCGAACACCGGGGAGCTGTTTTTT. Translation: CASYLAYANTGELFF. The full variable domain, with the rest looked up from reference TRBV19 and TRBJ2-2, is DGGITQSPKYLFRKEGQNVTLSCEQNLNHDAMYWYRQDPGQGLRLIYYSQIVNDFQKGDIAEGYSVSREKKESFPLTVTSAQKNPTAFYLCASYLAYANTGELFFGEGSRLTVL.

The chain recombines TRBV5-4 with TRBJ1-1; tentative D call: TRBD1 (5 bases). Germline V gene sequence: CDR1 SGHNT, CDR2 YYREEE (reference sequence). The CDR3 is made up of 15 amino acids. The ends were cut back, 0 bases at V and 4 bases at J, with 13 bases in the middle. CDR3 loop: CASSLAGSLPTEAFF. The DNA of the CDR3 is TGTGCCAGCAGCTTGGCAGGGTCCCTCCCCACTGAAGCTTTCTTT.

The chain combines TRBV6-5 with TRBJ2-5; 9 bases align to TRBD2. The CDR3 is made up of 15 amino acids. The germline V gene has CDR1 MNHEY and CDR2 SVGAGI. Trimming took 6 bases from V and 5 from J; bases not matched to a gene: 10. CDR3 in DNA: TGTGCCAGCAGGCCGATTCGCGGGGGGGCGGAGACCCAGTACTTC. Translating gives CASRPIRGGAETQYF.

This clone was recorded only once. The V and J genes are TRBV5-4 and TRBJ1-2; 8 bases are a match to TRBD1. J lost 8 bases, V lost 1 base, and 10 bases had no gene match. The CDR3 contains 15 residues. Germline V gene data show CDR1 as SGHNT and CDR2 as YYREEE (reference sequence). CDR3 residues: CASSLPNGQGIGYTF. The CDR3 bases are TGTGCCAGCAGCTTGCCTAACGGACAGGGAATCGGCTACACCTTC. The whole variable domain, remainder taken from reference TRBV5-4 and TRBJ1-2, is ETGVTQSPTHLIKTRGQQVTLRCSSQSGHNTVSWYQQALGQGPQFIFQYYREEENGRGNFPPRFSGLQFPNYSSELNVNALELDDSALYLCASSLPNGQGIGYTFGSGTRLTVV.

The V call is TRBV5-4, the J call TRBJ2-7, with 8 nucleotides matching TRBD2. Germline loops: CDR1 SGHNT, CDR2 YYREEE (reference sequence). The CDR3 covers 14 residues. Losses at the gene ends were 4 bases for V and 3 bases for J; bases not matched to a gene: 6. The CDR3, as DNA: TGTGCCAGCAGCGGCGGGGGGCAGGTCTACGAGCAGTACTTC. Amino acids: CASSGGGQVYEQYF.

The chain is built from TRBV6-6 and TRBJ2-1, with TRBD2 matching over 10 bases. The trim removed 8 bases at V and 6 bases at J, leaving 7 bases unmatched. The CDR3 is 14 residues long. Germline V gene lookup returns CDR1 MNHNY and CDR2 SVGAGI (reference sequence). The CDR3 is CASERGGPSNEQFF. CDR3 DNA: TGTGCCAGCGAGCGGGGGGGCCCATCCAATGAGCAGTTCTTC.

The gene calls are TRBV2 and TRBJ1-1, with 7 nucleotides matching TRBD1. The V segment lost 2 bases and the J segment 1 base; nucleotides outside the gene matches: 13. Germline CDR1 SNHLY, CDR2 FYNNEI. There are 18 residues in the CDR3. CDR3 DNA: TGTGCCAGCAGTGAATCACCAGGGGGTGGAAGGGGGAACACTGAAGCTTTCTTT. Translation gives CASSESPGGGRGNTEAFF.